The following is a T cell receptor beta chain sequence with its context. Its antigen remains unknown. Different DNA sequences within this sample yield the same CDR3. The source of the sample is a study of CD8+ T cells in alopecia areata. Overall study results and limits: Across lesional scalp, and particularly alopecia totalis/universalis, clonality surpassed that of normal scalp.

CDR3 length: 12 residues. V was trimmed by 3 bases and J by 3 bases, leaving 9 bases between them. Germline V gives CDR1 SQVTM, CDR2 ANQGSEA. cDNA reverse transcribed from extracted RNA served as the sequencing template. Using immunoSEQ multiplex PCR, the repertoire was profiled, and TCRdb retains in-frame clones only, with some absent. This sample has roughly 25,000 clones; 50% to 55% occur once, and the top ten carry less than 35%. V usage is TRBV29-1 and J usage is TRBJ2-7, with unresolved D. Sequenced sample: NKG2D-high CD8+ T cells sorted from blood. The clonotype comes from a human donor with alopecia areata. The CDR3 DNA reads TGCAGCGTTGAGTTAGCAGACTACGAGCAGTACTTC. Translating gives CSVELADYEQYF.